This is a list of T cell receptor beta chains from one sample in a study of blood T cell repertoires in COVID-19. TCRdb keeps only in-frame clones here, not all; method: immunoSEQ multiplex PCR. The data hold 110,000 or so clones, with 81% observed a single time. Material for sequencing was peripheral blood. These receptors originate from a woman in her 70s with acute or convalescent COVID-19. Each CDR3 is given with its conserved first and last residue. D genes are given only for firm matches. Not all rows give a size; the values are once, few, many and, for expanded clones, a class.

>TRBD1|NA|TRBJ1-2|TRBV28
CASYDRGGTPYGYTF
TGTGCCAGCTACGACAGGGGCGGGACCCCATATGGCTACACCTTC
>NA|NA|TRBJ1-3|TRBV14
CASSHNRGRAGNTIYF
TGTGCCAGCAGCCATAACCGCGGCAGGGCTGGAAACACCATATATTTT
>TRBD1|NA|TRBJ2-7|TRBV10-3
CAISESTGEYEQYF
TGTGCCATCAGTGAGTCTACAGGGGAGTACGAGCAGTACTTC
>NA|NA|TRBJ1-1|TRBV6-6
CASSYGQLNTEAFF
TGTGCCAGCAGTTACGGACAATTGAACACTGAAGCTTTCTTT
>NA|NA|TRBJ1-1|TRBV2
CASNGLLNTEAFF
TGTGCCAGCAATGGACTTTTGAACACTGAAGCTTTCTTT
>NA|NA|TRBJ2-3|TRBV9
CASSARDQRGTDTQYF
TGTGCCAGCAGCGCCCGAGACCAGCGTGGCACAGATACGCAGTATTTT
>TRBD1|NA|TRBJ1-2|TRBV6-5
CASSGQGLDGYTF
TGTGCCAGCAGCGGACAGGGCCTTGATGGCTACACCTTC
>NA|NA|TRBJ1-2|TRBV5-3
CARSLKGRDGYTF
TGTGCCAGAAGCTTGAAAGGGAGGGATGGCTACACCTTC
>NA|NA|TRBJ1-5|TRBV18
CASSHQGKHSNQPQHF
TGTGCCAGCTCACATCAGGGGAAGCATAGCAATCAGCCCCAGCATTTT
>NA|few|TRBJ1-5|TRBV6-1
CASSEPYSSNQPQHF
TGTGCCAGCAGTGAACCTTATTCTAGCAATCAGCCCCAGCATTTT
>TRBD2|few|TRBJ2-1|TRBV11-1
CASSPRRGAGNEQFF
TGTGCCAGCAGCCCCCGGAGGGGAGCGGGGAATGAGCAGTTCTTC
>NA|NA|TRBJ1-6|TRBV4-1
CASSQGDLAYNSPLHF
TGCGCCAGCAGCCAAGGAGATTTGGCCTATAATTCACCCCTCCACTTT
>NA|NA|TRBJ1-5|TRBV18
CASSPLSGVQPQHF
TGTGCCAGCTCACCACTATCCGGGGTCCAGCCCCAGCATTTT
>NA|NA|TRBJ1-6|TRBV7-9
CALDGGANNSPLHF
TGTGCCCTTGACGGGGGGGCTAATAATTCACCCCTCCACTTT
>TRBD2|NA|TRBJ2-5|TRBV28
CASSGPGLAGVVEETQYF
TGTGCCAGCAGTGGACCGGGACTAGCGGGAGTAGTTGAGGAGACCCAGTACTTC
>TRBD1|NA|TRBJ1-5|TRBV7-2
CASSLGGQGSNQPQHF
TGTGCCAGCAGCTTAGGAGGACAGGGAAGCAATCAGCCCCAGCATTTT
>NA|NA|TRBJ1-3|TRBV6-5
CASSYSRLGNTIYF
TGTGCCAGCAGTTACTCCAGGCTGGGAAACACCATATATTTT
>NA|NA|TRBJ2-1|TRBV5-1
CASSLGSEQFF
TGCGCCAGCAGCTTGGGTAGTGAGCAGTTCTTC
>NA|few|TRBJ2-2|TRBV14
CASSRHLTLNTGELFF
TGTGCCAGCAGCCGGCACCTGACATTGAACACCGGGGAGCTGTTTTTT
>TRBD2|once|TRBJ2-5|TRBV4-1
CASSQPTSGRVQTQYF
TGCGCCAGCAGCCAACCGACTAGCGGGAGGGTACAGACCCAGTACTTC
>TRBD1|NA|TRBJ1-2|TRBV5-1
CASSLDVPGQSNYGYTF
TGCGCCAGCAGCTTGGACGTACCGGGACAGTCTAACTATGGCTACACCTTC
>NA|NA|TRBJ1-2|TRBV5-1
CASSQDTSNYGYTF
TGCGCCAGCAGCCAAGACACCTCTAACTATGGCTACACCTTC
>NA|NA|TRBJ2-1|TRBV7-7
CASSERSGTPYNEQFF
TGTGCCAGCAGCGAAAGATCCGGGACACCGTACAATGAGCAGTTCTTC
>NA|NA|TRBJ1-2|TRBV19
CASSYTGNGGYTF
TGTGCCAGTAGTTACACAGGGAACGGCGGCTACACCTTC
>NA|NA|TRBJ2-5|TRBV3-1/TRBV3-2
CASSHGRRLKETQYF
TGTGCCAGCAGCCATGGGAGACGCCTCAAAGAGACCCAGTACTTC
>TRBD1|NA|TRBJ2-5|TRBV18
CASSPTQGVETQYF
TGTGCCAGCTCACCTACCCAGGGGGTTGAGACCCAGTACTTC
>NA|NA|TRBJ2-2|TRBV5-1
CASSLQDSNTGELFF
TGCGCCAGCAGCTTGCAGGACTCTAACACCGGGGAGCTGTTTTTT
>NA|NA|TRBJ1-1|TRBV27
CASSLFQGPEAFF
TGTGCCAGCAGTTTGTTTCAGGGGCCTGAAGCTTTCTTT
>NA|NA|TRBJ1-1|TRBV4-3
CASSQDRSGESTEAFF
TGCGCCAGCAGCCAAGATCGATCCGGGGAGAGCACTGAAGCTTTCTTT
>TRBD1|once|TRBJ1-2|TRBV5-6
CASSLGQGRVYVGYTF
TGTGCCAGCAGCCTAGGACAGGGGCGCGTTTATGTGGGCTACACCTTC
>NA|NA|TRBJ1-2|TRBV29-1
CSVLGASGSYTF
TGCAGCGTCCTGGGAGCCTCAGGTTCCTACACCTTC
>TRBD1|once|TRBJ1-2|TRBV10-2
CASSGDSYGYTF
TGCGCCAGCAGTGGGGACAGCTATGGCTACACCTTC
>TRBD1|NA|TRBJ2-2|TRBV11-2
CASSLRGPNTGELFF
TGTGCCAGCAGCTTAAGGGGGCCGAACACCGGGGAGCTGTTTTTT
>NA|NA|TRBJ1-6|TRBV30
CAWRGGDSPLHF
TGTGCCTGGAGGGGGGGTGATTCACCCCTCCACTTT
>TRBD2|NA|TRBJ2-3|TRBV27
CASSYNHPGLTSSTDTQYF
TGTGCCAGCAGTTATAATCATCCGGGACTAACGAGTAGCACAGATACGCAGTATTTT
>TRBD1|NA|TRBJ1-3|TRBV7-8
CASSVVGQGAGNTIYF
TGTGCCAGCAGCGTAGTGGGACAGGGCGCAGGAAACACCATATATTTT
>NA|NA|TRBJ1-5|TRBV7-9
CASSFGQQNQPQHF
TGTGCCAGCAGCTTCGGACAGCAAAATCAGCCCCAGCATTTT
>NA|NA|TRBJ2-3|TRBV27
CASSPTGPTGADTQYF
TGTGCCAGCAGTCCCACAGGCCCCACAGGCGCCGATACGCAGTATTTT
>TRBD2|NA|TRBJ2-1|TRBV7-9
CASSIQGLAGPNNEQFF
TGTGCCAGCAGCATACAGGGACTAGCGGGACCCAACAATGAGCAGTTCTTC
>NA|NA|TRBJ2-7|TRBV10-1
CASSSSGTSYEQYF
TGCGCCAGCAGTTCCTCCGGGACAAGCTACGAGCAGTACTTC
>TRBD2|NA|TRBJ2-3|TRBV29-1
CSAAGTSGPTDTQYF
TGCAGCGCCGCCGGGACTAGCGGCCCCACAGATACGCAGTATTTT
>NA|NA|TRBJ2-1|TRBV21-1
CASSKKGREWPNEQFF
TGTGCCAGCAGCAAAAAAGGACGGGAGTGGCCCAATGAGCAGTTCTTC
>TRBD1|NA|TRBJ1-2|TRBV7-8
CASSRQGAGYGYTF
TGTGCCAGCAGCCGACAGGGGGCTGGCTATGGCTACACCTTC
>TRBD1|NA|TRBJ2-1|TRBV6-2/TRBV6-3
CASSSRDRGSYNEQFF
TGTGCCAGCAGTTCCCGGGACAGGGGCTCCTACAATGAGCAGTTCTTC
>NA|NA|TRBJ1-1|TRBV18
CASSPQGLFEAFF
TGTGCCAGCTCACCACAGGGGTTGTTTGAAGCTTTCTTT